The clone carrying this T cell receptor (beta chain) occurred many times. What it binds is not known. TCRdb re-analysed the reads in MiXCR, keeping a single row per CDR3 protein. The sample lists some 10,000 distinct CDR3 sequences, 15% to 20% occurring once. The data derive from a study of liver allograft versus peripheral blood T cells. Background on the study: Recipients' peripheral blood served as the comparator for T cell receptor repertoires in transplanted livers. General study results and limits: Intra-allograft T cell receptor repertoires in the liver reportedly differed from peripheral blood repertoires.

This clonotype was sampled from a human patient who had a liver transplant. Among the T cells, some may be from the graft donor.

CDR3 coding DNA: TGTGCCAGTAGCCCTCGGATTGAGGGACAGGTCCTGTTTTTT. Its translation: CASSPRIEGQVLFF. V is TRBV19 and J is TRBJ1-4; 8 nucleotides agree with TRBD1. The CDR3 consists of 14 residues. From germline, CDR1 is LNHDA and CDR2 SQIVND (reference sequence). J lost 14 bases, V lost 6 bases, and 14 bases had no gene match.